The present T cell receptor (beta chain) was sequenced within a study of blood T cells in healthy people across ages. Study-wide results and limits: Changes in expanded clonotypes were possibly confounded, as the CMV status of donors was unknown. Per million T cells, TCR beta diversity dropped about linearly as age rose.

About this clonotype itself: Its target is unknown.

With a J-beta primer mix and a sample-barcoded 5' primer, a second PCR ran about 7 to 12 cycles. Paired-end reads containing CDR3 totaled no fewer than 3 million for each sample. TCRdb redid the calling of the 5' RACE reads with MiXCR, one entry per CDR3 protein. The sample contains 700,000 or so distinct CDR3 sequences, approximately 40% of which appear only once. Losses at the gene ends were 1 base for V and 1 base for J; bases not matched to a gene: 10. CDR1 is LGHNA and CDR2 is YSLEER in the germline V gene. CDR3 length: 19 residues. The chain carries TRBV4-3 and TRBJ2-6; 7 positions match TRBD2. This receptor was obtained from a man older than 75 in good health. Sequencing was performed on blood. The CDR3 protein is CASSQAGRGRVSGANVLTF. CDR3 coding DNA: TGCGCCAGCAGCCAAGCCGGGCGGGGGAGGGTATCTGGGGCCAACGTCCTGACTTTC.